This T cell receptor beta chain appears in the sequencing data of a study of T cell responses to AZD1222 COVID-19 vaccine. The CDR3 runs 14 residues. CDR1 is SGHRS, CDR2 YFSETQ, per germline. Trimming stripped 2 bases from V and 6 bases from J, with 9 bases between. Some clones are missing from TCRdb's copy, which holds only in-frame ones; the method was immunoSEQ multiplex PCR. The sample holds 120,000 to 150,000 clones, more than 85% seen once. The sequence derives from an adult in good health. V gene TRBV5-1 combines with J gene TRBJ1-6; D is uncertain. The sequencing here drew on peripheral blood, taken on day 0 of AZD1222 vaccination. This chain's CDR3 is CASSFGVGNSPLHF. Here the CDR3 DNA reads TGCGCCAGCAGCTTCGGGGTGGGTAATTCACCCCTCCACTTT. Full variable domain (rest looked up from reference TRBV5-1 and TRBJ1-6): KAGVTQTPRYLIKTRGQQVTLSCSPISGHRSVSWYQQTPGQGLQFLFEYFSETQRNKGNFPGRFSGRQFSNSRSEMNVSTLELGDSALYLCASSFGVGNSPLHFGNGTRLTVT.